Below, one T cell receptor beta chain is given with its context. The antigen remains undetermined. Likely a read error: the CDR3 ends without its conserved phenylalanine or tryptophan. The limits of the CDR3 on the DNA are not certain, so only TCRdb's listed CDR3 is given. This specimen belongs to a study of T cells in Graves' hyperthyroidism and ophthalmopathy. The investigators amplified TCR beta CDR3 regions from RNA transcripts. First-round RT-PCR of the TCR CDR3 relied on the HTBI primer set. TCRdb analysed the multiplex PCR reads with MiXCR anew, one entry per CDR3 protein. The sample includes around 760,000 distinct CDR3 sequences, just over 35% of them seen just once. Diagnostic decisions used clinical symptoms, serum thyroxine and TRAb, thyroid ultrasound and orbital computed tomography. Notes on the study in general: In the analysis, a 13 V-J model separated ophthalmopathy from stable hyperthyroidism.

The CDR3 is 8 amino acids in total, end residues counted. Germline V gives CDR1 ENHRY, CDR2 SYGVKD. The chain recombines TRBV10-3 with TRBJ2-7; the D segment call TRBD1 is taken from the table without a DNA check. The material sequenced was blood. The source of this sequence is a woman in her thirties or forties with Graves' hyperthyroidism. The chain's CDR3 is CAIRYRDS.